This is a list of T cell receptor beta chains from one sample in a study of blood T cell repertoires in COVID-19. The table came from immunoSEQ multiplex PCR; TCRdb's copy has only in-frame clones and leaves some out. The table shows approximately 22,000 clones, with 80% to 85% occurring only once. Sample: peripheral blood. All receptors derive from an older man with active or convalescent COVID-19. The CDR3 runs from the conserved cysteine through the conserved F or W.

v_call	cdr3_length	cdr3_aa
TRBV3-1/TRBV3-2	15	CASSQEIGANEKLFF
TRBV27	15	CASNPGGRSADTQYF
TRBV19	12	CASTSTWHGYTF
TRBV3-1/TRBV3-2	13	CASSQDRSWGYTF
TRBV19	15	CASSIAAAVGNTIYF
TRBV11-2	14	CASSLDYGIGKQFF
TRBV4-1	17	CASNSGGGKTSTDTQYF
TRBV27	14	CASSLRGTNTEAFF
TRBV3-1/TRBV3-2	18	CASSQAFRASGGGTEAFF
TRBV6-1	15	CASSEGWSPNTEAFF
TRBV18	17	CASSPSSSGQGSNEQFF
TRBV27	16	CASSTRRQATGTEAFF
TRBV7-9	15	CASSLTGGKGNTIYF
TRBV4-3	14	CASSQPGLAGGTFF
TRBV29-1	16	CSVGRDRGRLSTGYTF
TRBV14	15	CASSQATIYGSPLHF
TRBV4-2	11	CASRQDYGYTF
TRBV6-5	13	CASTRDRGYEQYF
TRBV19	19	CASSFSGLAGDPSYNEQFF
TRBV27	19	CASSKVSGIEGATFNVLTF
TRBV6-6	16	CASTPASGGSEETQYF
TRBV19	15	CASSTTGGFTDTQYF
TRBV11-2	16	CASSLVGRSANTEAFF
TRBV2	14	CASTRDSSTDTQYF
TRBV7-7	16	CASSPGLAGGQNEQFF
TRBV11-2	16	CASSLVLGGARTEAFF
TRBV7-8	14	CASSLGTGSYEQYF
TRBV27	12	CASSTGQGAPTF
TRBV3-1/TRBV3-2	14	CASSYEQGNTEAFF
TRBV4-1	15	CASSQDQGMNTEAFF
TRBV13	13	CASSSTRGTEAFF
TRBV21-1	16	CASSNGLTGASYEQYF
TRBV7-8	19	CASSFGPGLRRGPTGELFF
TRBV6-5	15	CASTPRAGGYNEQFF
TRBV24-1	15	CATSLGLAGGETQYF
TRBV18	16	CASSPLESGGAFEQFF
TRBV29-1	11	CSVPDISEAFF